The rows below give T cell receptor beta chains drawn from one sample of a study of shared clonotypes between healthy human individuals. Repertoires were generated with immunoSEQ multiplex PCR, while TCRdb's copy carries only in-frame clones and drops some. The sample includes approximately 1.5 million clones, about 98.5% of them seen just once. Sequenced material: naive CD4+ T cells sorted from blood. These receptors were taken from a man aged 25 to 40 in good health. Each CDR3 is given with its conserved first and last residue. Fields, in order: V gene, J gene, D gene, clone size, CDR3 DNA, CDR3 protein. A D gene is named only where the DNA matches it firmly. Size values are once, few and many counts, or a class for expanded clones, and some rows have none.

>TRBV7-2|TRBJ2-7|.|.
TGTGCCAGCAGCCCAGACATAGCTAGATACGAGCAGTACTTC
CASSPDIARYEQYF
>TRBV28|TRBJ2-7|.|.
TGTGCCAGCACCCCTTGGGTCAAGGGTTCCTACGAGCAGTACTTC
CASTPWVKGSYEQYF
>TRBV5-1|TRBJ1-5|.|.
TGCGCCAGCCGCCCCGACAGTAGCAATCAGCCCCAGCATTTT
CASRPDSSNQPQHF
>TRBV2|TRBJ2-7|TRBD1|.
TGTGCCAGCAGAGGAGACAGGGGCCCCTACGAGCAGTACTTC
CASRGDRGPYEQYF
>TRBV18|TRBJ2-4|TRBD1|.
TGTGCCAGCTCTCTGACAGGGTCCGCAAACATTCAGTACTTC
CASSLTGSANIQYF
>TRBV19|TRBJ1-5|.|.
TGTGCCAGTAGCTTCAATTCCGTCAATCAGCCCCAGCATTTT
CASSFNSVNQPQHF
>TRBV7-2|TRBJ2-7|.|.
TGTGCCAGCAGCTTAGCGGATCTCTACGAGCAGTACTTC
CASSLADLYEQYF
>TRBV27|TRBJ2-6|TRBD1|once
TGTGCCAGCAGTTTATCGGGACAGGGGGACTTGTCTGGGGCCAACGTCCTGACTTTC
CASSLSGQGDLSGANVLTF
>TRBV27|TRBJ1-4|.|.
TGTGCCAGCAGTTATCAAGGGGTCTCGGGACTGTTTTTT
CASSYQGVSGLFF
>TRBV5-1|TRBJ2-1|TRBD2|once
TGCGCCAGCAGCCCCGAGGGACTAGAGGGCAATGAGCAGTTCTTC
CASSPEGLEGNEQFF
>TRBV5-1|TRBJ1-4|.|.
TGCGCCAGCAGCATGACAGCCGGTAATGAAAAACTGTTTTTT
CASSMTAGNEKLFF
>TRBV7-9|TRBJ2-3|TRBD2|.
TGTGCCAGCAGCTTAATCACTAGCGGAAGCACAGATACGCAGTATTTT
CASSLITSGSTDTQYF
>TRBV7-9|TRBJ1-1|.|.
TGTGCCAGCAGCTTCGGTAGGAACACTGAAGCTTTCTTT
CASSFGRNTEAFF
>TRBV5-1|TRBJ2-7|TRBD1|.
TGCGCCAGCAGCCCAACAGGGGCTGACGAGCAGTACTTC
CASSPTGADEQYF
>TRBV30|TRBJ1-2|.|.
TGTGCCCTTTCGGGCAGAACTAACTATGGCTACACCTTC
CALSGRTNYGYTF
>TRBV11-3|TRBJ2-7|TRBD1|.
TGTGCCAGCAGCCCCGGGACAGGGTCCTTCGAGCAGTACTTC
CASSPGTGSFEQYF
>TRBV29-1|TRBJ1-2|.|.
TGCAGCGTTGGCGCAGGAGACGGCTACACCTTC
CSVGAGDGYTF
>TRBV5-4|TRBJ1-2|TRBD1|.
TGTGCCAGCACCTTCCGGGGACAGGGGTTTTATGGCTACACCTTC
CASTFRGQGFYGYTF
>TRBV5-1|TRBJ2-2|.|.
TGCGCCAGCAGCTTGGCAATGATCTCTTGGGGGCGTAACGGGGAGCTGTTTTTT
CASSLAMISWGRNGELFF
>TRBV7-6|TRBJ2-5|.|.
TGTGCCAGCGGCGCCGGGACACCGTACCAAGAGACCCAGTACTTC
CASGAGTPYQETQYF
>TRBV11-2|TRBJ1-2|.|once
TGTGCCAGCAGCTTTAGGGAAGGAGGTGGCTACACCTTC
CASSFREGGGYTF
>TRBV2|TRBJ2-7|TRBD1|.
TGTGCCAGCAGTGAAGGGATCTACAGGGGTTCCGAGCAGTACTTC
CASSEGIYRGSEQYF
>TRBV2|TRBJ1-4|TRBD1|.
TGTGCCAGCCGGGACAGGGAGCGAAAACTGTTTTTT
CASRDRERKLFF
>TRBV9|TRBJ2-3|.|.
TGTGCCAGCAGCGTAGAAATTGAGTCTTCTAGCACAGATACGCAGTATTTT
CASSVEIESSSTDTQYF
>TRBV7-2|TRBJ1-5|TRBD1|.
TGTGCCAGCAGCACCAGGGGACAGGGGGCCAATCAGCCCCAGCATTTT
CASSTRGQGANQPQHF
>TRBV7-7|TRBJ1-4|.|.
TGTGCTAGCAGTACGGACGCAAATGAAAAACTGTTTTTT
CASSTDANEKLFF
>TRBV18|TRBJ1-5|.|.
TGTGCCAGCTCACCACCGGATCAGCCCCAGCATTTT
CASSPPDQPQHF
>TRBV19|TRBJ1-2|.|.
TGTGCCAGTTCGGGCAGCTTCTATGGCTACACCTTC
CASSGSFYGYTF
>TRBV29-1|TRBJ2-1|TRBD2|.
TGCAGCGCCACTGAGCTAGCGGGATACAATGAGCAGTTCTTC
CSATELAGYNEQFF
>TRBV28|TRBJ1-1|.|.
TGTGCCAGCAGTTTGGGAGGGACCCGAAACACTGAAGCTTTCTTT
CASSLGGTRNTEAFF
>TRBV28|TRBJ2-6|.|.
TGTGCCAGCCACGCCGGGGCTGGGGCCAACGTCCTGACTTTC
CASHAGAGANVLTF
>TRBV18|TRBJ2-7|TRBD1|.
TGTGCCAGCTCACGGGACAGGGTCGAGCAGTACTTC
CASSRDRVEQYF